This T cell receptor beta chain was sequenced for a study of blood T cell repertoires in COVID-19. V dropped 2 bases and J dropped 7 bases, with 8 bases sitting between them. The CDR3 is 13 residues long. Germline V gene data show CDR1 as MGHRA and CDR2 as YSYEKL. Original methodology: The authors estimated nucleated cell counts from reference gene primer amplification. The assay was immunoSEQ multiplex PCR, and TCRdb's table has in-frame clones only and misses some. D and trimming were read from the DNA, whereas the V and J calls and clone size are those reported in that table. The sample shows 250,000 to 350,000 clones, more than 70% of them seen only once.

The chain employs TRBV4-1 and TRBJ1-4; D is uncertain. Specimen: peripheral blood. This clonotype was sampled from a woman in her fifties or sixties with acute or convalescent COVID-19. The CDR3 DNA follows: TGCGCCAGCAGCCAATGGAGTAGTGAAAAACTGTTTTTT. Translated: CASSQWSSEKLFF.